Listed below are T cell receptor beta chains from one sample, sequenced in a study of blood T cell repertoires in COVID-19. Method: immunoSEQ multiplex PCR; TCRdb's copy keeps in-frame clones and lacks some. The data contain tens of thousands of clones, more than 85% of them singletons. The source material was peripheral blood. Every receptor here comes from a man older than 75 with active or convalescent COVID-19. Each CDR3 is given with its conserved first and last residue. A D gene is named only where the DNA matches it firmly. Clone sizes are given selectively: once, few, many, or a class where the clone is expanded.

V	D	J	size	DNA	CDR3
TRBV11-2	TRBD2	TRBJ2-3	.	TGTGCCAGCAGCTTAAATCGGGGGGGAAGGGATACGCAGTATTTT	CASSLNRGGRDTQYF
TRBV6-1	.	TRBJ1-5	.	TGTGCCAGCAGTGCCAACCCAGGGTCGATAGGATTCAATCAGCCCCAGCATTTT	CASSANPGSIGFNQPQHF
TRBV19	TRBD1	TRBJ1-5	.	TGTGCCAGCCGTGGACAGGCCGGTCAGCCCCAGCATTTT	CASRGQAGQPQHF
TRBV6-4	TRBD1	TRBJ1-2	.	TGTGCCAGCGAAACTTCCGGGACAGGTCAAAAGGACTGTGGCTACACCTTC	CASETSGTGQKDCGYTF
TRBV2	.	TRBJ2-3	.	TGTGCCAGCATTTCCCAGGGACTCGTCAGTAGAGATACGCAGTATTTT	CASISQGLVSRDTQYF
TRBV12-5	TRBD2	TRBJ2-3	.	TGTGCTAGTGGTTTAGATCTAGCGGGCACAGATACGCAGTATTTT	CASGLDLAGTDTQYF
TRBV7-3	TRBD1	TRBJ2-1	.	TGTGCCAGCAGCATAGGACAGGGTCTTGAGCAGTTCTTC	CASSIGQGLEQFF
TRBV5-1	TRBD1	TRBJ1-4	.	TGCGCCAGCAGCTTGTCAGGGGGGACGGGCAATGAAAAACTGTTTTTT	CASSLSGGTGNEKLFF
TRBV9	TRBD2	TRBJ2-1	.	TGTGCCAGCAGCGTAGTCGGGAGGACTCGGAACAATGAGCAGTTCTTC	CASSVVGRTRNNEQFF
TRBV11-2	.	TRBJ1-1	.	TGTGCCAGCAGCTTAGCAGGGGAGAACACTGAAGCTTTCTTT	CASSLAGENTEAFF
TRBV15	.	TRBJ1-5	.	TGTGCCACCAGCAGATCGAATCAGCCCCAGCATTTT	CATSRSNQPQHF
TRBV6-5	.	TRBJ2-6	.	TGTGCCAGCAGAACAACAGGGACCGGGGCCAACGTCCTGACTTTC	CASRTTGTGANVLTF
TRBV5-5	.	TRBJ1-2	.	TGTGCCAGCAGCTTGTGGGATACAGGGCGTACTGGCTACACCTTC	CASSLWDTGRTGYTF
TRBV2	TRBD1	TRBJ2-1	.	TGTGCCAGCAGCCTTGGCAACAGGGGTGAGCAGTTCTTC	CASSLGNRGEQFF
TRBV7-2	TRBD1	TRBJ1-4	.	TGTGCCAGCAGCCGTCCAGGGGGTCGTGAAAAACTGTTTTTT	CASSRPGGREKLFF
TRBV19	.	TRBJ1-6	.	TGTGCCAGTAGTATAGGGGCAGATTCACCCCTCCACTTT	CASSIGADSPLHF
TRBV11-2	.	TRBJ1-2	.	TGTGCCAGCAGCTTAGGAGGCCAGGGGAATGGCTACACCTTC	CASSLGGQGNGYTF
TRBV5-8	TRBD2	TRBJ2-2	.	TGTGCCAGCAGCCCGGGGCTAGCGGGGCTCACCGGGGAGCTGTTTTTT	CASSPGLAGLTGELFF
TRBV12-2	.	TRBJ2-5	.	TGTGCAAGTCGTCAGGGACAGGTGATCCAAGAGACCCAGTACTTC	CASRQGQVIQETQYF
TRBV11-2	.	TRBJ1-3	.	TGTGCCAGCAGCTCCCTACGGGCGCGGGGGGTGGACACCATATATTTT	CASSSLRARGVDTIYF
TRBV29-1	.	TRBJ2-5	.	TGCAGCGTTGATGATGGGAAGGGGTACCAAGAGACCCAGTACTTC	CSVDDGKGYQETQYF
TRBV4-2	.	TRBJ1-2	.	TGTGCCAGCAGCCAAGGGAGGAGGGACTATGGCTACACCTTC	CASSQGRRDYGYTF
TRBV4-1	.	TRBJ1-2	.	TGCGCCAGCAGCCAAAGACAGGCGCCCTGGGGCTACACCTTC	CASSQRQAPWGYTF
TRBV19	TRBD1	TRBJ2-2	.	TGTGCCAGTAGTACCCCCGACAGGGTGGACGGGGAGCTGTTTTTT	CASSTPDRVDGELFF
TRBV11-2	TRBD1	TRBJ1-5	.	TGTGCCAGCAGCCAGACAGGGGGTAGCAATCAGCCCCAGCATTTT	CASSQTGGSNQPQHF
TRBV9	.	TRBJ2-2	.	TGTGCCAGCAGCAGCCGTAGCGGAAACACCGGGGAGCTGTTTTTT	CASSSRSGNTGELFF
TRBV6-5	.	TRBJ2-4	.	TGTGCCAGTAGTCGTTACTCGGCACAGGGGGGGATTCAGTACTTC	CASSRYSAQGGIQYF
TRBV2	.	TRBJ1-1	few	TGTGCCAGCAGACCCAACAGGGATACTGAAGCTTTCTTT	CASRPNRDTEAFF
TRBV19	TRBD1	TRBJ1-5	.	TGTGCCAGTTCCGGGACAGCCAATCAGCCCCAGCATTTT	CASSGTANQPQHF
TRBV9	.	TRBJ1-1	.	TGTGCCAGCAGCGTAGAGGGGGGGCCAGCTTTCTTT	CASSVEGGPAFF
TRBV12-3/TRBV12-4	TRBD1	TRBJ1-1	.	TGTGCCAGCATACGGACAGGGGGTGTTGGAGCTTTCTTT	CASIRTGGVGAFF
TRBV15	.	TRBJ1-1	once	TGTGCCACCAGCAGAGATTACCCGGGGAACACTGAAGCTTTCTTT	CATSRDYPGNTEAFF
TRBV18	.	TRBJ1-4	.	TGTGCCAGTTCCGTTCAAGGGGTCGGAAATGAAAAACTGTTTTTT	CASSVQGVGNEKLFF
TRBV3-1/TRBV3-2	.	TRBJ1-2	.	TGTGCCAGCAGCCCGGGCGGGGGGCCGGGCTACACCTTC	CASSPGGGPGYTF
TRBV7-3	TRBD1	TRBJ2-2	.	TGTGCCAGCAGTCCGGTCGGACAGGGCATGTCCGGGGAGCTGTTTTTT	CASSPVGQGMSGELFF
TRBV5-1	TRBD2	TRBJ2-2	.	TGCGCCAGCAGCTTGGAACTAGCGGCCGCCGGGGAGCTGTTTTTT	CASSLELAAAGELFF
TRBV15	TRBD1	TRBJ1-5	.	TGTGCCACCAGCACTCTTGAGACAGGGGGGGAGGACTCTAGCAATCAGCCCCAGCATTTT	CATSTLETGGEDSSNQPQHF
TRBV5-1	.	TRBJ2-2	.	TGCGCCAGCAGCTTGTATCCGGGGATGAACACCGGGGAGCTGTTTTTT	CASSLYPGMNTGELFF
TRBV4-1	.	TRBJ2-3	once	TGCGCCAGCAGTCCCTTTGGGGGGAGCACAGATACGCAGTATTTT	CASSPFGGSTDTQYF
TRBV7-2	TRBD1	TRBJ2-5	.	TGTGCCAGCAGCTTAGGGGCCGGGACAGCGGAAGAGACCCAGTACTTC	CASSLGAGTAEETQYF
TRBV6-6	.	TRBJ1-1	.	TGTGCCAGCAGTTACTCAGGGAGCGCTGAAGCTTTCTTT	CASSYSGSAEAFF
TRBV7-7	TRBD1	TRBJ2-5	once	TGTGCCAGCAGCCTGGACAGGGCATCCTTCCAAGAGACCCAGTACTTC	CASSLDRASFQETQYF
TRBV19	.	TRBJ1-1	.	TGTGCCAGTAGTCCGACCCCCACTCCGGGGAACACTGAAGCTTTCTTT	CASSPTPTPGNTEAFF
TRBV29-1	TRBD2	TRBJ2-1	.	TGCAGCGTTGAAGATTGGACTAGGCCCAATGAGCAGTTCTTC	CSVEDWTRPNEQFF
TRBV2	TRBD1	TRBJ1-4	.	TGTGCCAGCAGTGAAGAGCGACAGGGGTCATTTGAAAAACTGTTTTTT	CASSEERQGSFEKLFF
TRBV11-2	.	TRBJ1-3	.	TGTGCCAGCAGCTTACTTAACACCATATATTTT	CASSLLNTIYF
TRBV18	.	TRBJ2-1	.	TGTGCCAGCTCACCGAGCCTTCTAGCTGCATCGGAGCAGTTCTTC	CASSPSLLAASEQFF
TRBV6-2/TRBV6-3	TRBD2	TRBJ2-2	.	TGTGCCAGCAGTAAGACTAGCGGGGGGTATAACACCGGGGAGCTGTTTTTT	CASSKTSGGYNTGELFF
TRBV5-6	.	TRBJ1-2	.	TGTGCCAGCAGCTTGCCAGGGGACTATGGCTACACCTTC	CASSLPGDYGYTF
TRBV7-9	TRBD2	TRBJ2-3	.	TGTGCCAGCAGCTTATGGCGGGAGCCTCGCTCAGATACGCAGTATTTT	CASSLWREPRSDTQYF
TRBV10-1	.	TRBJ1-6	once	TGCGCCAGCACAGACAGGCTTAATTCACCCCTCCACTTT	CASTDRLNSPLHF
TRBV2	.	TRBJ1-6	.	TGTGCCAGCAGCCGGGAGTCATATAATTCACCCCTCCACTTT	CASSRESYNSPLHF
TRBV11-3	TRBD1	TRBJ2-5	.	TGTGCCAGCAGCCTAGGTCAGGGGGTAGGAGAGACCCAGTACTTC	CASSLGQGVGETQYF
TRBV7-2	.	TRBJ2-2	.	TGTGCCAGCAGTTTTAACAGGGACACCGGGGAGCTGTTTTTT	CASSFNRDTGELFF
TRBV6-4	.	TRBJ1-1	.	TGTGCCAGCAGTGAGGGGGCGGGCACTGAAGCTTTCTTT	CASSEGAGTEAFF
TRBV7-2	TRBD2	TRBJ2-3	.	TGTGCCAGCAGCCTAAGACCTAGCGGTTCCACAGATACGCAGTATTTT	CASSLRPSGSTDTQYF
TRBV28	.	TRBJ2-4	.	TGTGCCAGCAGTCCCCAAGGGGTTGCCAAAAACATTCAGTACTTC	CASSPQGVAKNIQYF